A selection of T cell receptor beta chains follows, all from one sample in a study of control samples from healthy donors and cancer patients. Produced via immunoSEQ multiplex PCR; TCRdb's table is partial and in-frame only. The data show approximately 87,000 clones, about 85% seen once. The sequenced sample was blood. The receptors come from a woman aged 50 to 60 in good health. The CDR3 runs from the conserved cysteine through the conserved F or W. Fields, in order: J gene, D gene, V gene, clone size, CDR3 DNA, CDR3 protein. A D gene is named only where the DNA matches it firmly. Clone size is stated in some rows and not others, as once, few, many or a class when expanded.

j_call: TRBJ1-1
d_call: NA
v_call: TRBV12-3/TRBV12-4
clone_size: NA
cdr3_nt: TGTGCCATCCGATGGACACTGAACACTGAAGCTTTCTTT
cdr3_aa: CAIRWTLNTEAFF

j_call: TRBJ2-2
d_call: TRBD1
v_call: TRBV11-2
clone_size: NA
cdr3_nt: TGTGCCAGCAGCCGGGACAGACTGAACACCGGGGAGCTGTTTTTT
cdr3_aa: CASSRDRLNTGELFF

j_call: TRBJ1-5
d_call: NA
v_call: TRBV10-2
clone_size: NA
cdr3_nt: TGCGCCAGCAGTGAGCCTTTCAAGGGCAGGGATGATCAGCCCCAGCATTTT
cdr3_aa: CASSEPFKGRDDQPQHF

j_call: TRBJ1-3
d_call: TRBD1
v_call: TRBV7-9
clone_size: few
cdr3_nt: TGTGCCAGCAGCCAGGGGGTAACGAGCTCTGGAAACACCATATATTTT
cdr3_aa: CASSQGVTSSGNTIYF

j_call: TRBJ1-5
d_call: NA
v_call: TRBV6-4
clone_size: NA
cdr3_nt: TGTGCCAGCACTTGGGGGAGAACTACCCGAGACTACAATCAGCCCCAGCATTTT
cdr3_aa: CASTWGRTTRDYNQPQHF

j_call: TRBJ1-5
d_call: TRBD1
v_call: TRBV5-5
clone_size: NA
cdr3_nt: TGTGCCAGCAGCCCGGGGGACAGGGGCAATCAGCCCCAGCATTTT
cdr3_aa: CASSPGDRGNQPQHF

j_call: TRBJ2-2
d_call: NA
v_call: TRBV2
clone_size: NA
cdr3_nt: TGTGCCAGCAGTGCGGAACAGACCGGGGAGCTGTTTTTT
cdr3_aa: CASSAEQTGELFF

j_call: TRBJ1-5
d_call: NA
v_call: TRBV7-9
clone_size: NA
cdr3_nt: TGTGCCACCGCGGGGGGCAGGAATCAGCCCCAGCATTTT
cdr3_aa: CATAGGRNQPQHF

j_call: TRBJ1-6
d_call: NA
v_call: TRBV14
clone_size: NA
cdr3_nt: TGTGCCAGTCGACAGGTTGATAATTCACCCCTCCACTTT
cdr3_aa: CASRQVDNSPLHF

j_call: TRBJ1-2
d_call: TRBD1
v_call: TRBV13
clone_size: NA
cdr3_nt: TGTGCCAGCAGCTTCACACCACAGGGGGTAGGTGGCTACACCTTC
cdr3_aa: CASSFTPQGVGGYTF

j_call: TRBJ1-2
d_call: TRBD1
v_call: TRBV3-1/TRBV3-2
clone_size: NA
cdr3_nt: TGTGCCAGCAGCCCGACCGACAGGGAAGATGGCTACACCTTC
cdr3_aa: CASSPTDREDGYTF

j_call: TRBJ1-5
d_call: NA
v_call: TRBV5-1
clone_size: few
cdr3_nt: TGCGCCAGCAGCTTAGACAGTGCAAGCAATCAGCCCCAGCATTTT
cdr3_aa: CASSLDSASNQPQHF

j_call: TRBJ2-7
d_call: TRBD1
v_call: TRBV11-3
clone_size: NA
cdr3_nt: TGTGCCAGCAGCTTAAAGGGGGCGAGGTACGAGCAGTACTTC
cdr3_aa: CASSLKGARYEQYF

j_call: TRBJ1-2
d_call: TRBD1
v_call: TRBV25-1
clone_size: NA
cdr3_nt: TGTGCCAGCAGTGACTTCCGGGACAGCAGCTATGGCTACACCTTC
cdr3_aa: CASSDFRDSSYGYTF

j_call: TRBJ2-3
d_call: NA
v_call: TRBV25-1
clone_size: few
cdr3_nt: TGTGCCAGCAGTGTTAGGGGGGCCGATACGCAGTATTTT
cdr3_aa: CASSVRGADTQYF

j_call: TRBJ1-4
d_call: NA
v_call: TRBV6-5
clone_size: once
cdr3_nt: TGTGCCAGCAGTTACAGGGAGACTGAAAAACTGTTTTTT
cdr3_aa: CASSYRETEKLFF

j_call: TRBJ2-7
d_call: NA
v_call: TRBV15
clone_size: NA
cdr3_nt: TGTGCCACCAGCAGAGGAATTGGCGAGCAGTACTTC
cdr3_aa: CATSRGIGEQYF

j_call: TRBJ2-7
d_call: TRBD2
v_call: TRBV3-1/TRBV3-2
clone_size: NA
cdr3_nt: TGTGCCAGCAGCCCCACTAGCGGGGGGCCTGGCGAGCAGTACTTC
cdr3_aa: CASSPTSGGPGEQYF

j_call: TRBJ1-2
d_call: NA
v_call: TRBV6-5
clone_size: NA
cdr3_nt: TGTGCCAGCAGCCCCTTCCCCCCAGGGCGATATGGCTACACCTTC
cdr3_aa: CASSPFPPGRYGYTF

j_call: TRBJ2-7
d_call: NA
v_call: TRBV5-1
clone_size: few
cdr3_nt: TGCGCCAGCAGCTTCGACGGGGCAACAGCGGAGCAGTACTTC
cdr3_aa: CASSFDGATAEQYF

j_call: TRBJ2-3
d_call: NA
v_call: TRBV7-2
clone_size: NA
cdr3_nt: TGTGCCAGCAGCTTAGCGGCAACGGCGGGACTGCTAGATACGCAGTATTTT
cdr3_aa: CASSLAATAGLLDTQYF

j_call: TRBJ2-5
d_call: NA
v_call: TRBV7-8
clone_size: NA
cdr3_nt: TGTGCCAGCAGCTTAGCCCAAGGGAGAGGAGAGACCCAGTACTTC
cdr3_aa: CASSLAQGRGETQYF

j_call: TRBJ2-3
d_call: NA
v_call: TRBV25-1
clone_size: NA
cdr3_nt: TGTGCCAGCAGTGAAGCCTTAGGGGGAGGGGGCACAGATACGCAGTATTTT
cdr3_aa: CASSEALGGGGTDTQYF

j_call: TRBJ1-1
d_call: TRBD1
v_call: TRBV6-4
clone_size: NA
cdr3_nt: TGTGCCAGCAGTGAGCTCCGCCGGGACAGGGGTTACTGGAGGGGAGCTTTCTTT
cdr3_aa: CASSELRRDRGYWRGAFF

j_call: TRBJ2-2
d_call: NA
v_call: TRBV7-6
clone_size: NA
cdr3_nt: TGTGCCAGCTCCTCTGCTAGCCGGTCGAACACCGGGGAGCTGTTTTTT
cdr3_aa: CASSSASRSNTGELFF

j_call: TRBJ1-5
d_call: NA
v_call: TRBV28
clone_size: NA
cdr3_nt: TGTGCCAGCAGCCTGGACAGACTAAGAAATCAGCCCCAGCATTTT
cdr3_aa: CASSLDRLRNQPQHF

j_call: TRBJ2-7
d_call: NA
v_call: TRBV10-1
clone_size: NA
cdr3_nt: TGCGCCCATCTGGAGTATCCGCCCTACGAGCAGTACTTC
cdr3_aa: CAHLEYPPYEQYF

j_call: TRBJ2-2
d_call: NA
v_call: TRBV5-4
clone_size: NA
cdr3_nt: TGTGCCAGCAGGACAGAAACGAACACCGGGGAGCTGTTTTTT
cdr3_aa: CASRTETNTGELFF

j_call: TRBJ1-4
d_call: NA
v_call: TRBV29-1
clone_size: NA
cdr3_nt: TGCAGCGCTGGAATGGAATTGAATGAAAAACTGTTTTTT
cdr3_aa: CSAGMELNEKLFF

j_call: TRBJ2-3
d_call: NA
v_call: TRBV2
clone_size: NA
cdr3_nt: TGTGCCAGCAGTGCTTGGCGGTCTAGCACAGATACGCAGTATTTT
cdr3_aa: CASSAWRSSTDTQYF

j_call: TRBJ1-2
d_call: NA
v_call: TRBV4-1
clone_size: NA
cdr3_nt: TGCGCCAGCAGCCAAGCCTCAGCTAACTATGGCTACACCTTC
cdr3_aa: CASSQASANYGYTF

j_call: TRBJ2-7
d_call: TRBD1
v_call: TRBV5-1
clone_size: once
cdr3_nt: TGCGCCAGCAGCTTCAACCCCGGGACAGGACGCGAGCAGTACTTC
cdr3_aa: CASSFNPGTGREQYF

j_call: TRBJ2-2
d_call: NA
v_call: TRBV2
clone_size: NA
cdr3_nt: TGTGCCAGCAATCTTATAGGAAGCACCGGGGAGCTGTTTTTT
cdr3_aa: CASNLIGSTGELFF

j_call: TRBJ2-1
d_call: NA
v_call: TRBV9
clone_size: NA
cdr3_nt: TGTGCCAGCAGCGTAGGGCCGGGACTCCGAATCGACAATGAGCAGTTCTTC
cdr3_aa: CASSVGPGLRIDNEQFF

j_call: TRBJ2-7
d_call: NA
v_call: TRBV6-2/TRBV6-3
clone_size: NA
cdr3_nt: TGTGCCAGCAGTTACTGGCAGGGCGAGCAGTACTTC
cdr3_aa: CASSYWQGEQYF

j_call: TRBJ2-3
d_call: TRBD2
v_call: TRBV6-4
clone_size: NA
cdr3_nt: TGTGCCAGCAGTGAGGGGACTAGCGGCACAGATACGCAGTATTTT
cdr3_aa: CASSEGTSGTDTQYF